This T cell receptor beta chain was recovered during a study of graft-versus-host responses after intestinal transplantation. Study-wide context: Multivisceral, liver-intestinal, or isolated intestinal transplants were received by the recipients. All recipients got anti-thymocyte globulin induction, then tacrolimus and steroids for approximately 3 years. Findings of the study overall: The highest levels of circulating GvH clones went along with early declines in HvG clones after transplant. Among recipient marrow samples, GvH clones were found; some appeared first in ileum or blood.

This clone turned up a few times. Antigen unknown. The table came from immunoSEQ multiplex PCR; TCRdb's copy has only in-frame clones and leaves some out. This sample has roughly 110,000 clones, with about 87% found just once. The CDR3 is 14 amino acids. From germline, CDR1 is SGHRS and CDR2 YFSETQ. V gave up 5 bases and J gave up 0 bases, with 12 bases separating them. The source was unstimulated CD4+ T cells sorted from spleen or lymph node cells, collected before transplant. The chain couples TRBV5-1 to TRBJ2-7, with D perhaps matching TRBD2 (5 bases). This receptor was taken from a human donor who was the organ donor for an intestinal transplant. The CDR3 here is CASRRELSSYEQYF. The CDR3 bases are TGCGCCAGCAGGAGGGAATTGAGCTCCTACGAGCAGTACTTC.